The sequence of this T cell receptor (beta chain) was determined in a study of blood T cell repertoires in COVID-19. Overall study context: Some COVID-19 samples were acute and others convalescent; all came from the United States, Italy and Spain. T cells, B-cell-depleted T cells, or PBMCs supplied cDNA or gDNA.

This CDR3 has 15 amino acids. The germline V and J ends were trimmed by 5 bases and 0 bases, with 8 bases remaining between them. Germline loops: CDR1 MNHEY, CDR2 SVGAGI. In the authors' workflow: Amplifying reference gene primers gave estimates of nucleated cell counts. Generated by immunoSEQ multiplex PCR, the TCRdb table keeps only in-frame clones and is missing some. That table furnishes V, J and clone size, whereas the DNA furnished D and trimming. The sample yields more than 85,000 clones, 84% seen once. The specimen sequenced was peripheral blood. The receptor's source is a human donor in a cohort sampled during active COVID-19. The chain joins TRBV6-5 to TRBJ2-6, with D unclear. The CDR3 loop is CASSRVSSGANVLTF. The CDR3 nucleotides read TGTGCCAGCAGTCGAGTAAGCTCTGGGGCCAACGTCCTGACTTTC.